This T cell receptor beta chain came from a study of T cell responses to AZD1222 COVID-19 vaccine. Study observations and caveats: The study sampled repertoires only after the peak T cell response. There were mostly white British donors and more females than males, and clonal diversity was possibly underestimated. Only a handful of individuals given AZD1222 were seropositive at baseline. Breadth and depth of Spike-specific TCRs rose after two AZD1222 doses.

This clone was picked up one time. Its target is unknown. The CDR3 runs to 15 residues. Losses at the gene ends were 3 bases for V and 0 bases for J; bases not matched to a gene: 2. Germline V lookup: CDR1 SGHAT, CDR2 FQNNGV. Here immunoSEQ multiplex PCR was the method, and the copy in TCRdb shows in-frame clones only, minus some. The table has under 150,000 clones, approximately 88% seen once. This specimen consisted of peripheral blood, obtained 28 days after the second AZD1222 dose. The chain joins TRBV11-2 to TRBJ2-5, with 9 bases that match TRBD1. This receptor was taken from an adult who received the AZD1222 COVID-19 vaccine. The CDR3 loop is CASSFGQGYQETQYF. The CDR3 coding sequence is TGTGCCAGCAGCTTCGGACAGGGGTACCAAGAGACCCAGTACTTC.